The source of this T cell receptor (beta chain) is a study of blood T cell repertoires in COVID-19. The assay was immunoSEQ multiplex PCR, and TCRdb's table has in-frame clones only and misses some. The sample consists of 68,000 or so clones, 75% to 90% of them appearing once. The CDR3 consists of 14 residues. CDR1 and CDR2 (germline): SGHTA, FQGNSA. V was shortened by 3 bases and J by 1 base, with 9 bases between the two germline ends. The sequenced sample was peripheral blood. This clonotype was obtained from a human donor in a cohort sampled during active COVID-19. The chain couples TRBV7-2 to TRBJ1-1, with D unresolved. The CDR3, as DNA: TGTGCCAGCAGCTTGGGTAGCTGGAACACTGAAGCTTTCTTT. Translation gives CASSLGSWNTEAFF.